What follows are 7 T cell receptor beta chains derived from one specimen sequenced in a study of T cell repertoires in cytomegalovirus infection. TCRdb re-derived calls from the reads in MiXCR, one entry per CDR3 protein. The sample records 200,000 to 300,000 distinct CDR3 sequences, 9.1% being singletons. Sample: PBMCs. The receptors stem from a human donor in good health (CMV status not recorded). Some clones in this sample may be carry-over from other donors' samples.

The chain is built from TRBV7-9 and TRBJ1-4; the D gene is possibly TRBD1 (5 bases). Germline V CDR1 and CDR2: SEHNR, FQNEAQ (reference sequence). V was shortened by 2 bases and J by 8 bases, with 12 bases between the two germline ends. The CDR3 sequence is 14 residues long. The DNA of the CDR3 is TGTGCCAGCAGCTTACGAGAGGGACCGGAAAAACTGTTTTTT. Its protein is CASSLREGPEKLFF. The variable domain in full, with the rest retrieved from reference TRBV7-9 and TRBJ1-4, is DTGVSQNPRHKITKRGQNVTFRCDPISEHNRLYWYRQTLGQGPEFLTYFQNEAQLEKSRLLSDRFSAERPKGSFSTLEIQRTEQGDSAMYLCASSLREGPEKLFFGSGTQLSVL.

The chain joins TRBV5-4 to TRBJ2-2; weak D call: TRBD1 (7 bases). The CDR3 loop spans 16 amino acids. Germline CDR1 and CDR2: SGHNT and YYREEE (reference sequence). V lost 4 bases to trimming and J lost 5 bases, with 18 bases between them. In nucleotides, the CDR3 is TGTGCCAGCAGCGGAGGGGGCGCGAGGAAAACCGGGGAGCTGTTTTTT. This codes for CASSGGGARKTGELFF.

The sample holds many counts of this clonotype. The chain is built from TRBV6-2 or TRBV6-3 and TRBJ1-5; 7 bases fit TRBD1. The CDR3 totals 15 residues. V trimming: 7 bases; J trimming: 7 bases; junction bases outside the gene matches: 13. In germline, CDR1 is MNHEY, CDR2 SVGEGT. CDR3 nucleotides: TGTGCCAGCAACCAAGGGGGCAGGGGATCCCAGCCCCAGCATTTT. This encodes CASNQGGRGSQPQHF.

In this sample, this clonotype turned up many times. The chain recombines TRBV12-3 or TRBV12-4 with TRBJ2-4; D not resolved. Trimming removed 7 bases from V and 0 bases from J, with 16 bases in between. The CDR3 runs 16 residues. CDR3 protein: CASTENLRLAKNIQYF. CDR3 DNA: TGTGCCAGCACTGAGAACCTTCGACTAGCCAAAAACATTCAGTACTTC.

This clonotype was counted many times. The gene calls are TRBV6-5 and TRBJ2-1; TRBD2 agrees at 13 bases. Looked up from germline, CDR1 is MNHEY and CDR2 is SVGAGI. The V segment lost 6 bases and the J segment 3 bases; nucleotides outside the gene matches: 11. The CDR3 runs to 18 residues. The chain's CDR3 is CASRILAGGPFNYNEQFF. The CDR3 DNA reads TGTGCCAGCAGAATACTAGCGGGAGGGCCTTTCAACTACAATGAGCAGTTCTTC.

This clonotype has ten or more counts. The chain has TRBV11-2 and TRBJ1-2; D is unresolved. Trimming removed 2 bases from V and 0 bases from J, with 10 bases in between. CDR3 length equals 15 residues. CDR1 and CDR2 (germline): SGHAT, FQNNGV. The CDR3 sequence: CASSLSDAANYGYTF. The CDR3, as DNA: TGTGCCAGCAGCTTATCGGATGCTGCTAACTATGGCTACACCTTC. The complete variable domain, with remaining parts taken from reference TRBV11-2 and TRBJ1-2, reads EAGVAQSPRYKIIEKRQSVAFWCNPISGHATLYWYQQILGQGPKLLIQFQNNGVVDDSQLPKDRFSAERLKGVDSTLKIQPAKLEDSAVYLCASSLSDAANYGYTFGSGTRLTVV.

This clonotype was seen at least ten times. V usage is TRBV7-2 and J usage is TRBJ2-3; possibly TRBD2 for D (6 bases). V was trimmed by 5 bases and J by 1 base, leaving 13 bases between them. Germline V CDR1 and CDR2: SGHTA, FQGNSA. The CDR3 consists of 15 residues. CDR3 bases: TGTGCCAGCAGCCCCCGGCGGGGTGGCACAGATACGCAGTATTTT. This gives the protein CASSPRRGGTDTQYF. Using reference TRBV7-2 and TRBJ2-3 for the parts outside the CDR3, the full variable domain is GAGVSQSPSNKVTEKGKDVELRCDPISGHTALYWYRQSLGQGLEFLIYFQGNSAPDKSGLPSDRFSAERTGGSVSTLTIQRTQQEDSAVYLCASSPRRGGTDTQYFGPGTRLTVL.